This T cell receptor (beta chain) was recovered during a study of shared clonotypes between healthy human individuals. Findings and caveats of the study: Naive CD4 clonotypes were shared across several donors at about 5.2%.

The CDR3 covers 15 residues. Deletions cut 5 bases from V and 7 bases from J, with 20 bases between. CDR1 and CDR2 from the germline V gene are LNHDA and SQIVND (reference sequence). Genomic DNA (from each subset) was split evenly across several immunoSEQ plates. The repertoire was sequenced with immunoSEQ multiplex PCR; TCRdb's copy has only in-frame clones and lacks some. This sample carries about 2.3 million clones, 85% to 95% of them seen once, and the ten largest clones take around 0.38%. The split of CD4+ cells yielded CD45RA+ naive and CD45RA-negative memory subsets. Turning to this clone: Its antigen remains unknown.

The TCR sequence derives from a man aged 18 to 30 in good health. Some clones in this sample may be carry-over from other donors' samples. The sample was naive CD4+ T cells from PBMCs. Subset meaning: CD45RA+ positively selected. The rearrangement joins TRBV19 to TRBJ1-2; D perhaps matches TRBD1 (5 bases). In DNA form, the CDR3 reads TGTGCCAGTAGTCCTACCCCGGCAGGGCAGGCTGGCTACACCTTC. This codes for CASSPTPAGQAGYTF.